This TCR beta chain stems from a study of long-term antiretroviral therapy in people with HIV. Researchers ran immunoSEQ v3.0 at survey level. The data were produced by immunoSEQ multiplex PCR, yet TCRdb's version contains in-frame clones alone and is incomplete. The sample carries approximately 20,000 clones, roughly 80% recorded once. Unmatched junction bases numbered 8, after V lost 2 bases and J lost 7 bases. CDR1 and CDR2 (germline): SEHNR, FQNEAQ (reference sequence). This CDR3 has 16 residues. Study-level results: Clonal populations expanded prior to ART predominated within the repertoire at all time points.

Concerning this clone: The target antigen is unknown.

The chain links TRBV7-9 to TRBJ2-1, with 10 bases matching TRBD2. The material was unsorted PBMCs, obtained 0.9 years after starting antiretroviral therapy. The receptor's source is a man aged 18 to 30 with HIV. In DNA form, the CDR3 reads TGTGCCAGCAGCTTAATGAAGCGGGGGGGCTTTAATGAGCAGTTCTTC. Encoded protein: CASSLMKRGGFNEQFF. The full variable domain, in which reference TRBV7-9 and TRBJ2-1 provide the parts outside the CDR3, is DTGVSQNPRHKITKRGQNVTFRCDPISEHNRLYWYRQTLGQGPEFLTYFQNEAQLEKSRLLSDRFSAERPKGSFSTLEIQRTEQGDSAMYLCASSLMKRGGFNEQFFGPGTRLTVL.